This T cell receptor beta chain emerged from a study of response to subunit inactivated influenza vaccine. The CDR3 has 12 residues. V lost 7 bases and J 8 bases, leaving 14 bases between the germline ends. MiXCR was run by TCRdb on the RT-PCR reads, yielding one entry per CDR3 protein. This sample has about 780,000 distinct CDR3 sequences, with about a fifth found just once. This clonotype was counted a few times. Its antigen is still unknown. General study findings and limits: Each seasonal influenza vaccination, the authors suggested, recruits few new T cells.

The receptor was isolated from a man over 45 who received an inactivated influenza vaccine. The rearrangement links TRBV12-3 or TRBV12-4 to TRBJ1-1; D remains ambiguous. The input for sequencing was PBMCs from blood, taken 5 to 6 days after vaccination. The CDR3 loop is CASTLTGLEAFF. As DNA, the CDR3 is TGTGCCAGCACCCTCACGGGTCTGGAAGCTTTCTTT.